Listed here are 10 T cell receptor beta chains from one sample, sequenced in a study of human T cells and chemical hapten exposure. Each cDNA molecule in the library carried unique molecular identifiers. One entry per CDR3 protein, called by TCRdb with MiXCR from the reads. In the table there are about 120,000 distinct CDR3 sequences, over 6.5% of which are singletons. Someone pulled total RNA out of unfractionated whole blood. Sequencing input: whole blood. The source is a human donor in good health. Some clones in this sample may be carry-over from other donors' samples.

This clonotype was counted many times. The chain uses TRBV5-4 and TRBJ1-6; D remains unclear. The CDR3 has 13 residues. V lost 5 bases to trimming and J lost 6 bases, with 9 bases between them. Germline CDR1 reads SGHNT; CDR2 reads YYREEE (reference sequence). The CDR3: CASRKDLNSPLHF. In DNA, the CDR3 is TGTGCCAGCAGAAAGGATCTTAATTCACCCCTCCACTTT.

This clonotype was seen a handful of times. The chain combines TRBV29-1 with TRBJ2-2; 8 positions match TRBD1. The CDR3 loop spans 12 amino acids. CDR1 SQVTM and CDR2 ANQGSEA come from the germline V gene. The V segment lost 6 bases and the J segment 4 bases; nucleotides outside the gene matches: 1. DNA of the CDR3: TGCAGCGTGACAGGGGTCACCGGGGAGCTGTTTTTT. Its translation: CSVTGVTGELFF.

The chain employs TRBV14 and TRBJ2-1; 11 positions match TRBD2. The CDR3 is 19 amino acids. V lost 1 base and J lost 0; bases outside the gene matches: 8. Germline V gene lookup returns CDR1 SGHDN and CDR2 FVKESK. In DNA, the CDR3 is TGTGCCAGCAGCCAAGGACAGGGACTAGCGGCCCACTCCTACAATGAGCAGTTCTTC. The encoded protein is CASSQGQGLAAHSYNEQFF.

The chain joins TRBV19 to TRBJ1-1; the D gene is possibly TRBD1 (5 bases). The length of the CDR3 is 14 residues. V lost 6 bases, J lost 0 bases, and 11 bases lay in between. Per the germline V gene, CDR1 is LNHDA and CDR2 is SQIVND (reference sequence). The CDR3 DNA sequence: TGTGCCAGTAGGGCCGGACAAATGAACACTGAAGCTTTCTTT. It is translated as CASRAGQMNTEAFF.

This clonotype was found many times. V gene TRBV29-1 combines with J gene TRBJ1-1; D remains unclear. Germline assignment: CDR1 SQVTM and CDR2 ANQGSEA. The CDR3 has 15 residues. The V end lost 3 bases, the J end lost 1 base, and 15 bases lay between the germline ends. The CDR3 protein is CSVDSSRQANTEAFF. The CDR3 DNA follows: TGCAGCGTTGATTCGTCCCGGCAGGCGAACACTGAAGCTTTCTTT.

The rearrangement uses TRBV29-1 and TRBJ2-5; 13 bases match TRBD2. The CDR3 has 15 residues. V lost 6 bases to trimming and J lost 5 bases; unmatched junction nucleotides: 9. Germline CDR1 reads SQVTM; CDR2 reads ANQGSEA. CDR3 in amino acids: CSVPLAGGPRETQYF. CDR3 nucleotides: TGCAGCGTCCCACTAGCGGGAGGGCCGCGGGAGACCCAGTACTTC.

This clonotype occurred a few times. V usage is TRBV12-3 or TRBV12-4 and J usage is TRBJ2-1; possibly TRBD1 for D (6 bases). The CDR3 has 14 residues. V was cut by 6 bases and J by 0 bases, with 9 bases left in between. The CDR3 DNA follows: TGTGCCAGCAGAGACAGGTTCTCCTACAATGAGCAGTTCTTC. Translation: CASRDRFSYNEQFF.

This clonotype was seen ten or more times. The gene calls are TRBV20-1 and TRBJ2-7, with D perhaps matching TRBD1 or TRBD2 (5 bases each). The CDR3 sequence is 12 residues long. Per the germline V gene, CDR1 is DFQATT and CDR2 is SNEGSKA (reference sequence). V was pared by 6 bases and J by 5 bases, with 14 bases between. The CDR3 loop reads CSAWDQRDEQYF. DNA for the CDR3: TGCAGTGCCTGGGACCAAAGGGACGAGCAGTACTTC.

This clonotype was counted at least ten times. CDR3 sequence: CSAPPGGNYGYTF. CDR3 coding DNA: TGCAGTGCCCCCCCAGGGGGGAACTATGGCTACACCTTC. The chain uses TRBV20-1 and TRBJ1-2, with TRBD1 identical over 7 bases. Trimming took 6 bases from V and 2 from J; bases not matched to a gene: 6. This CDR3 region has 13 residues. From germline, CDR1 is DFQATT and CDR2 SNEGSKA (reference sequence).

The CDR3 region is CSARDPLQGSSYEQYF. DNA for the CDR3: TGCAGTGCTAGAGACCCCCTGCAGGGGAGCTCCTACGAGCAGTACTTC. The chain employs TRBV20-1 and TRBJ2-7, with D perhaps TRBD1 (6 bases). The CDR3 sequence is 16 residues long. The ends were cut back, 0 bases at V and 0 bases at J, with 15 bases in the middle. Germline V gene lookup returns CDR1 DFQATT and CDR2 SNEGSKA (reference sequence).